The 22 T cell receptor beta chains below all came from one sample that was sequenced in a study of blood T cells in healthy people across ages. It was with a sample-barcoded 5' primer and a J-beta primer mix that a second PCR of about 6 to 12 cycles was run. TCRdb re-called the 5' RACE reads with MiXCR, one entry per CDR3 protein. Of 600,000 to 1,000,000 distinct CDR3 sequences detected, 58% appear once; the ten largest clones hold roughly 22%. The sequenced sample consisted of blood. These receptors were collected from a man in his thirties or forties in good health.

CDR3 loop: CGEGGRDEQYF. CDR3 bases: TGCGGTGAGGGGGGCAGGGACGAGCAGTACTTC. The chain combines TRBV20-1 with TRBJ2-7; either TRBD1 or TRBD2 may fit D (6 bases each). CDR1 is DFQATT, CDR2 SNEGSKA, per germline (reference sequence). The CDR3 covers 11 residues.

This clonotype came up many times. In nucleotides, the CDR3 is TGCAGCGTAACAGCCCCCTACGAGCAGTACTTC. As protein: CSVTAPYEQYF. The V and J genes are TRBV29-1 and TRBJ2-7; D unresolved. Germline V gene lookup returns CDR1 SQVTM and CDR2 ANQGSEA. The germline V and J ends were trimmed by 6 bases and 2 bases, with 8 bases remaining between them. There are 11 residues in the CDR3.

This CDR3 reads CASSFRSFAEQFF. The CDR3 DNA sequence: TGTGCCAGCAGCTTTCGTAGTTTTGCTGAGCAGTTCTTC. V gene TRBV11-2 combines with J gene TRBJ2-1; D is undetermined. CDR1 is SGHAT, CDR2 FQNNGV, per germline. V was pared by 3 bases and J by 9 bases, with 12 bases between. The CDR3 loop spans 13 amino acids.

A single count supports this clonotype. This sequence joins TRBV27 and TRBJ1-2; 12 bases are a match to TRBD1. The CDR3 has 16 amino acids. Germline V gene data show CDR1 as MNHEY and CDR2 as SMNVEV (reference sequence). The junction had 9 bases not matched to a gene; V was cut back by 4 bases and J by 6 bases. CDR3 residues: CASSSPSGQGADGYTF. CDR3 DNA sequence: TGTGCCAGCAGTTCCCCCTCGGGACAGGGGGCAGATGGCTACACCTTC.

The chain has TRBV6-4 and TRBJ2-4; D is unclear. The J call may be in error: the DNA end matches TRBJ2-7 better. CDR1 is MRHNA, CDR2 SNTAGT, per germline. CDR3 length: 12 amino acids. As DNA, the CDR3 is TGTGCCAGCAAGCCTAACTCCTACGAGCAGTACTTC. Translating it yields CASKPNSYEQYF.

The chain employs TRBV7-2 and TRBJ2-1; the D gene could be TRBD1 or TRBD2 (5 bases each). Trimming pared 1 base from V and 2 bases from J, leaving 9 bases between. The CDR3 is 15 amino acids. Germline loops: CDR1 SGHTA, CDR2 FQGNSA. The CDR3 loop is CASSLGGVTYNEQFF. CDR3 sequence (DNA): TGTGCCAGCAGCTTAGGAGGGGTGACCTACAATGAGCAGTTCTTC.

The chain couples TRBV4-3 to TRBJ2-5; D is unresolved. Trimming cost V 4 bases and J 5 bases, with 17 bases left between them. CDR1 is LGHNA and CDR2 is YSLEER in the germline V gene. The CDR3 length is 15 residues. For the CDR3, the DNA is TGCGCCAGCAGCCCGCAGGCAGACAATTGGGAGACCCAGTACTTC. This translates into CASSPQADNWETQYF.

CDR3: CASSQATDSSGNTIYF. The CDR3 bases are TGTGCCAGCAGCCAAGCAACGGACAGCTCTGGAAACACCATATATTTT. The V call is TRBV4-2, the J call TRBJ1-3, with a tentative D call TRBD1 (6 bases). Germline CDR1 reads LGHNA; CDR2 reads YNFKEQ. Trimming pared 1 base from V and 0 bases from J, leaving 10 bases between. The CDR3 contains 16 residues.

The chain links TRBV7-2 to TRBJ2-5; 8 nucleotides match TRBD2. CDR1 is SGHTA, CDR2 FQGNSA, per germline. V lost 2 bases and J lost 0; bases outside the gene matches: 8. This CDR3 region has 17 residues. The CDR3 DNA follows: TGTGCCAGCAGCTTAAACGGACTAGCTATCTACCAAGAGACCCAGTACTTC. It translates to CASSLNGLAIYQETQYF.

The rearrangement uses TRBV3-1 and TRBJ2-7; 7 positions agree with TRBD2. This CDR3 has 15 amino acids. Germline V gene data show CDR1 as LGHDT and CDR2 as YNNKEL (reference sequence). V shed 4 bases, J shed 6 bases, and the junction held 12 bases outside the gene matches. DNA for the CDR3: TGTGCCAGCAGCCTCCCTGGACTAGTCCTCCCCGAGCAGTACTTC. It specifies CASSLPGLVLPEQYF.

The rearrangement uses TRBV25-1 and TRBJ2-7; D is uncertain. The length of the CDR3 is 13 residues. Germline V gene lookup returns CDR1 MGHDK and CDR2 SYGVNS. Trimming pared 4 bases from V and 3 bases from J, leaving 10 bases between. CDR3 DNA sequence: TGTGCCAGCAGTGTCAGTTACCACTACGAGCAGTACTTC. This sequence encodes CASSVSYHYEQYF.

The chain recombines TRBV7-2 with TRBJ2-3; 8 bases agree with TRBD2. Trimming removed 3 bases from V and 0 bases from J; junction bases left unmatched: 2. The CDR3 totals 15 residues. Looked up from germline, CDR1 is SGHTA and CDR2 is FQGNSA. This chain's CDR3 is CASSFTSGSTDTQYF. CDR3 coding DNA: TGTGCCAGCAGCTTCACTAGCGGAAGCACAGATACGCAGTATTTT.

This clonotype came up a few times. The V gene is TRBV6-6, the J gene TRBJ2-3; 8 bases agree with TRBD2. CDR1 MNHNY and CDR2 SVGAGI come from the germline V gene (reference sequence). There are 17 residues in the CDR3. The V segment lost 1 base and the J segment 9 bases; nucleotides outside the gene matches: 15. Written as DNA, the CDR3 is TGTGCCAGCAGTTACTTGGCGGGAGGTGCACGAGGCCTCACGCAGTATTTT. Translation gives CASSYLAGGARGLTQYF.

V usage is TRBV20-1 and J usage is TRBJ1-1; no clear D. The CDR3 totals 13 residues. Trimming took off 7 bases at V and 0 bases at J, with 12 bases between the two ends. Per germline, CDR1 DFQATT and CDR2 SNEGSKA (reference sequence). CDR3 residues: CSVAETVNTEAFF. In nucleotides, the CDR3 is TGCAGTGTAGCTGAGACGGTGAACACTGAAGCTTTCTTT.

This clonotype has a single count. V and J are TRBV7-2 and TRBJ2-7; D is perhaps TRBD2 (5 bases). The end of the DNA is better explained by TRBJ2-4, so the J call may be wrong. CDR3 length: 14 amino acids. Germline V gives CDR1 SGHTA, CDR2 FQGNSA. In DNA, the CDR3 is TGTGCCAGCAGCTCGCGGAGCGGAGGAGGCATTCAGTACTTC. Translation gives CASSSRSGGGIQYF.

The rearrangement uses TRBV11-2 and TRBJ2-7; 12 nucleotides line up with TRBD2. The last part of the DNA fits TRBJ2-5 better; the J call may be wrong. Germline V lookup: CDR1 SGHAT, CDR2 FQNNGV. This CDR3 contains 15 residues. CDR3 nucleotide sequence: TGTGCCAGCAGCCGACTAGCGGGAGATTCGGGGACCCAGTACTTC. Its translation is CASSRLAGDSGTQYF.

The chain links TRBV4-3 to TRBJ2-1; TRBD2 matches at 8 bases. The CDR3 length is 20 residues. Germline CDR1 and CDR2: LGHNA and YSLEER. J was trimmed by 6 bases and V by 1 base; bases with no gene match: 20. The CDR3 coding sequence is TGCGCCAGCAGCCAAGTTTTCTCCCCCGGGGGACTAGGAAGAGTCAATGAGCAGTTCTTC. Protein: CASSQVFSPGGLGRVNEQFF.

The rearrangement uses TRBV4-3 and TRBJ2-5; maybe TRBD2 (5 bases). The length of the CDR3 is 13 residues. Germline CDR1 and CDR2: LGHNA and YSLEER. The V gene lost 5 bases and the J gene lost 5 bases, with 12 bases spanning the gap. CDR3 nucleotide sequence: TGCGCCAGCAGCATAACGGGAATGGAGACCCAGTACTTC. Translation gives CASSITGMETQYF.

The chain is built from TRBV5-5 and TRBJ1-1; D remains ambiguous. This CDR3 spans 14 amino acids. Germline loops: CDR1 SGHKS, CDR2 YYEKEE (reference sequence). With 4 bases removed from V and 1 base from J, the gap between germline ends came to 11 bases. CDR3 in amino acids: CASSHRTGNTEAFF. The CDR3, as DNA: TGTGCCAGCAGCCATAGGACGGGGAACACTGAAGCTTTCTTT.

The rearrangement links TRBV2 to TRBJ2-7, with D possibly TRBD1 on 5 matching bases. The germline V gene encodes CDR1 SNHLY and CDR2 FYNNEI. The CDR3 runs 16 residues. Trimming shortened V by 4 bases and J by 3 bases, and 19 bases separated the two germline ends. As DNA, the CDR3 is TGTGCCAGCAGTGCCCATGGGGCCCTAACCAACTACGAGCAGTACTTC. Translated: CASSAHGALTNYEQYF.

This chain joins TRBV12-3 or TRBV12-4 and TRBJ2-2; TRBD1 might be the D (5 bases). There are 13 residues in the CDR3. V dropped 3 bases and J dropped 4 bases, with 6 bases sitting between them. CDR3 coding DNA: TGTGCCAGCAGTTTGACAGCCACCGGGGAGCTGTTTTTT. Its protein is CASSLTATGELFF.

The gene calls are TRBV9 and TRBJ2-5; no clear D. Germline CDR1 is SGDLS and CDR2 is YYNGEE. Trimming removed 5 bases from V and 4 bases from J, with 12 bases in between. CDR3 length equals 13 residues. Written as DNA, the CDR3 is TGTGCCAGCAGTCCCTCAAAAACAGAGACCCAGTACTTC. Amino acids: CASSPSKTETQYF.